This TCR beta chain was documented in a study of T-cell memory formation after mild COVID-19. Study in general: TCR clusters showed largely donor specificity. Broader study findings: Prior to infection, memory already included some responding clones, suggesting cross-reactive memory joined.

TCRdb processed the 5' RACE reads anew with MiXCR; each CDR3 protein has one entry. The sample lists 300,000 to 400,000 distinct CDR3 sequences; under 30% were seen once. Details on this clonotype: As yet, its antigen is unknown.

Between the trimmed V and J ends, which lost 5 bases and 0 bases, there was a span of 9 bases. There are 15 residues in the CDR3. Germline CDR1 reads SGHKS; CDR2 reads YYEKEE (reference sequence). Sequences were obtained from PBMCs or a T cell subset sorted from them (not recorded which). The V call is TRBV5-5, the J call TRBJ2-6; D perhaps matches TRBD2 (6 bases). The receptor's source is an adult woman who had mild COVID-19 (a few samples of this study predate the infection). Cell type and time point are not known. Here the CDR3 reads CASSSGSSGANVLTF. The CDR3 DNA follows: TGTGCCAGCAGTTCCGGGAGCTCTGGGGCCAACGTCCTGACTTTC.